The text below deals with one TCR beta chain. Its target is not known. With 5 bases removed from V and 3 bases from J, the gap between germline ends came to 15 bases. The CDR3 spans 14 residues. Germline assignment: CDR1 SGHRS and CDR2 YFSETQ. The data were obtained in a study of T-cell reconstitution after alpha-beta-depleted transplantation in children. General observations from the study: T cells produced anew were the main source of T-cell counts and diversity one year after transplant.

As it was prepared, the TCRbeta library received unique molecular identifiers. A single record per CDR3 protein comes from TCRdb applying MiXCR to the PCR reads. The sample records about 110,000 distinct CDR3 sequences, more than 20% being singletons. This sequence joins TRBV5-1 and TRBJ2-7; perhaps TRBD2 as D (7 bases). This clonotype originated in a male patient between 2 and 10 years old who had a stem cell transplant for chronic granulomatous disease, so the T cells may come from the graft donor. The input for sequencing was PBMCs, mostly from graft donor cells, taken 180 days after TCRalphabeta/CD19-depleted stem cell transplant. CDR3 loop: CASRLQGGDYEQYF. The CDR3, as DNA: TGCGCCAGCAGATTACAGGGAGGGGACTACGAGCAGTACTTC.